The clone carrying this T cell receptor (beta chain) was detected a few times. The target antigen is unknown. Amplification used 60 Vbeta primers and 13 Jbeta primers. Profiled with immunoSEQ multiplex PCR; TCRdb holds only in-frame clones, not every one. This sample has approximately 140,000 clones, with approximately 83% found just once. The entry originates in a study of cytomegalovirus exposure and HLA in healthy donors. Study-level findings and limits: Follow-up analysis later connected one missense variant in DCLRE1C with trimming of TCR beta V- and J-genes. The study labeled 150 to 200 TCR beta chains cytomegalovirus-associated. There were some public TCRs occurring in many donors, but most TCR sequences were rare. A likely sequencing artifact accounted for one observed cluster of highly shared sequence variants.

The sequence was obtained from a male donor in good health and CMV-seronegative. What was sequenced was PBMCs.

CDR3: CASSIEVQGEQFF. In DNA form, the CDR3 reads TGTGCCAGTAGTATAGAAGTACAGGGCGAGCAGTTCTTC. The chain uses TRBV19 and TRBJ2-1, with D possibly TRBD1 on 6 matching bases. V was trimmed by 0 bases and J by 10 bases, leaving 10 bases between them. This CDR3 spans 13 amino acids. The germline V gene encodes CDR1 LNHDA and CDR2 SQIVND (reference sequence).